One and the same sample provided the 10 T cell receptor beta chains below, sequenced in a study of OX40 agonist ivuxolimab in advanced cancers. Using immunoSEQ multiplex PCR, the repertoire was profiled, and TCRdb retains in-frame clones only, with some absent. The repertoire holds tens of thousands of clones, with around 77% as singletons. Sequenced material: CD4+ or CD8+ T cells sorted from blood, taken in a trial of the OX40 agonist ivuxolimab. These receptors were obtained from an adult with an advanced solid tumor such as melanoma, head and neck, liver or kidney cancer.

The chain is built from TRBV2 and TRBJ2-2; D remains ambiguous. CDR1 is SNHLY, CDR2 FYNNEI, per germline. V was pared by 3 bases and J by 0 bases, with 11 bases between. CDR3 size: 16 residues. The CDR3 loop is CASSDAAGANTGELFF. As DNA, the CDR3 is TGTGCCAGCAGTGATGCGGCAGGAGCGAACACCGGGGAGCTGTTTTTT.

The rearrangement joins TRBV27 to TRBJ1-2; D possibly corresponds to TRBD1 (5 bases). This CDR3 is built from 13 residues. Trimming pared 2 bases from V and 2 bases from J, leaving 6 bases between. Germline CDR1 MNHEY, CDR2 SMNVEV (reference sequence). The CDR3 region is CASSLKGNYGYTF. The CDR3 nucleotides read TGTGCCAGCAGTTTAAAGGGGAACTATGGCTACACCTTC.

The count of this clone is one. V is TRBV5-6 and J is TRBJ1-2; 8 positions agree with TRBD1. CDR3 length: 14 residues. V lost 1 base and J lost 8; bases outside the gene matches: 7. Germline V gene sequence: CDR1 SGHDT, CDR2 YYEEEE. CDR3 coding DNA: TGTGCCAGCAGCTTGCCAGGGGGCGCCTTGGGCTACACCTTC. Encoded protein: CASSLPGGALGYTF.

The rearrangement uses TRBV2 and TRBJ2-1; 14 bases agree with TRBD2. Germline V gene sequence: CDR1 SNHLY, CDR2 FYNNEI. J lost 10 bases, V lost 7 bases, and 6 bases had no gene match. The CDR3 is 14 amino acids. CDR3 bases: TGTGCCAGCACCAGGGGACTAGCGGGGGAGGAGCAGTTCTTC. Its translation is CASTRGLAGEEQFF.

The J gene is TRBJ2-2, the V gene TRBV6-6; TRBD1 matches 7 bases. In germline, CDR1 is MNHNY, CDR2 SVGAGI (reference sequence). V dropped 6 bases and J dropped 3; count of bases not matched to a gene: 7. This CDR3 has 15 residues. The CDR3 loop is CASSQGTAYTGELFF. CDR3 in DNA: TGTGCCAGCAGCCAAGGGACAGCTTACACCGGGGAGCTGTTTTTT.

The chain links TRBV7-3 to TRBJ2-2; the match to TRBD1 covers 11 bases. V was clipped by 1 base and J by 3 bases; unmatched bases: 7. The CDR3 runs to 18 residues. The germline V gene encodes CDR1 SGHTA and CDR2 FQGTGA. The CDR3, as DNA: TGTGCCAGCAGCTTAATCGGACCGGGACAGGGGGACACCGGGGAGCTGTTTTTT. Amino acid sequence: CASSLIGPGQGDTGELFF.

The rearrangement uses TRBV7-9 and TRBJ2-7; D is tentatively TRBD1 or TRBD2 (6 bases each). This CDR3 has 14 amino acids. V was trimmed by 3 bases and J by 3 bases, leaving 12 bases between them. Germline CDR1 and CDR2: SEHNR and FQNEAQ (reference sequence). CDR3 amino acids: CASSLLQGGYEQYF. CDR3 sequence (DNA): TGTGCCAGCAGCTTGTTACAGGGAGGCTACGAGCAGTACTTC.

The chain's CDR3 is CASSPEGARQETQYF. Written as DNA, the CDR3 is TGTGCCAGCAGCCCGGAAGGGGCGCGGCAAGAGACCCAGTACTTC. The J gene is TRBJ2-5, the V gene TRBV7-8, with a weak D call TRBD1 (5 bases). CDR1 is SGHVS and CDR2 is FQNEAQ in the germline V gene. V lost 5 bases, J lost 2 bases, and 15 bases lay in between. The CDR3 has 15 residues. Based on the CDR3 plus reference TRBV7-8 and TRBJ2-5, the full variable domain is GAGVSQSPRYKVAKRGQDVALRCDPISGHVSLFWYQQALGQGPEFLTYFQNEAQLDKSGLPSDRFFAERPEGSVSTLKIQRTQQEDSAVYLCASSPEGARQETQYFGPGTRLLVL.

This chain connects TRBV7-9 to TRBJ2-3; 10 bases agree with TRBD2. J lost 4 bases, V lost 3 bases, and 4 bases had no gene match. CDR1 is SEHNR, CDR2 FQNEAQ, per germline (reference sequence). This CDR3 comprises 15 residues. CDR3 sequence (DNA): TGTGCCAGCAGCTTCCTAGCGGGAGTGGCAGATACGCAGTATTTT. The encoded protein is CASSFLAGVADTQYF.

The rearrangement uses TRBV6-5 and TRBJ2-1, with D unresolved. V was pared by 6 bases and J by 0 bases, with 12 bases between. The CDR3 contains 15 residues. The germline V gene has CDR1 MNHEY and CDR2 SVGAGI. The CDR3 region is CASSSTDSSYNEQFF. CDR3 DNA: TGTGCCAGCAGCTCCACAGATAGCTCCTACAATGAGCAGTTCTTC.